This TCR beta chain is from a study of chemoradiotherapy in HPV16-positive cancers. General study points: During treatment, candidate HPV-specific clones and E7-related motifs expanded in tumor.

Per the germline V gene, CDR1 is SNHLY and CDR2 is FYNNEI. The CDR3 has 11 amino acids. V shed 7 bases and J shed 1 base, with 3 bases lying between them. A word on this clone: Its antigen is undetermined.

Generated by immunoSEQ multiplex PCR, the TCRdb table keeps only in-frame clones and is missing some. The sample lists about 30,000 clones; 91% were seen once. This sequence joins TRBV2 and TRBJ2-3, with D unresolved. This TCR was sampled from a human donor with HPV-associated anogenital cancer. The specimen was blood, collected from a patient who underwent chemoradiotherapy. Here the CDR3 DNA reads TGTGCCAGCACGGGCACAGATACGCAGTATTTT. Its translation is CASTGTDTQYF.